A selection of T cell receptor beta chains follows, all from one sample in a study of shared clonotypes between healthy human individuals. Repertoires were generated with immunoSEQ multiplex PCR, while TCRdb's copy carries only in-frame clones and drops some. The sample has approximately 2,300,000 clones; about nine tenths are singletons. What was sequenced was naive CD4+ T cells from PBMCs. The receptors were sampled from a man between 18 and 35 years old in good health. Some clones in this sample may be carry-over from other donors' samples. Both conserved end residues are part of each CDR3.

CDR3: CASSYDGGTDTQYF
V: TRBV6-5
J: TRBJ2-3

CDR3: CASSGPEVGSLLTTTEAFF
V: TRBV2
J: TRBJ1-1

CDR3: CASSSTGGREKLFF
V: TRBV6-5
J: TRBJ1-4

CDR3: CSVVGLSGVGSEAFF
V: TRBV29-1
J: TRBJ1-1

CDR3: CASRISGGGNQPQHF
V: TRBV28
J: TRBJ1-5

CDR3: CASSLLVRERMFF
V: TRBV28
J: TRBJ1-4

CDR3: CASSAGGLGEKLFF
V: TRBV6-1
J: TRBJ1-4

CDR3: CASSLRQGREGTF
V: TRBV28
J: TRBJ1-2

CDR3: CATSRDRGARGNEQFF
V: TRBV15
J: TRBJ2-1

CDR3: CASSLAIAGGTGNTIYF
V: TRBV18
J: TRBJ1-3

CDR3: CASSYPSRGIAGVSTQYF
V: TRBV7-2
J: TRBJ2-3

CDR3: CASSPRAAGGGTEAFF
V: TRBV4-3
J: TRBJ1-1

CDR3: CASSVGGNTQYF
V: TRBV9
J: TRBJ2-3

CDR3: CASSLGQGLQETQYF
V: TRBV5-1
J: TRBJ2-5

CDR3: CASSRLFGYEQYF
V: TRBV4-3
J: TRBJ2-7

CDR3: CASSVRPRVERGNTIYF
V: TRBV5-1
J: TRBJ1-3

CDR3: CASSPSWDRGNYGYTF
V: TRBV11-2
J: TRBJ1-2

CDR3: CASSLLPVASADTQYF
V: TRBV27
J: TRBJ2-3

CDR3: CASRGTGGNSPLHF
V: TRBV7-9
J: TRBJ1-6

CDR3: CASNGGQGAYEQYF
V: TRBV7-8
J: TRBJ2-7

CDR3: CSVTSWVGETQYF
V: TRBV29-1
J: TRBJ2-5

CDR3: CASSFDSGELFF
V: TRBV7-7
J: TRBJ2-2

CDR3: CAIGEREGGTQYF
V: TRBV10-3
J: TRBJ2-5

CDR3: CASTPFVGQGYNEQFF
V: TRBV25-1
J: TRBJ2-1

CDR3: CASSSSRSGLAGDLGGYNEQFF
V: TRBV7-3
J: TRBJ2-1

CDR3: CASSRLVGQTDTQYF
V: TRBV5-1
J: TRBJ2-3

CDR3: CASSLEGTSAVRGTQYF
V: TRBV5-8
J: TRBJ2-5

CDR3: CASSLYSGSSTDTQYF
V: TRBV7-6
J: TRBJ2-3

CDR3: CASSFGFGRAGETQYF
V: TRBV6-5
J: TRBJ2-5

CDR3: CASSVVAGSGDTQYF
V: TRBV9
J: TRBJ2-3

CDR3: CSARAGSGQFF
V: TRBV20-1
J: TRBJ2-1

CDR3: CASSNKSGRAGRTQYF
V: TRBV5-4
J: TRBJ2-3

CDR3: CASSWGRDNEQFF
V: TRBV5-1
J: TRBJ2-1

CDR3: CASSFRGGYGYTF
V: TRBV27
J: TRBJ1-2

CDR3: CASSQDPLAPQHF
V: TRBV4-2
J: TRBJ1-5

CDR3: CASSQIWTDQETQYF
V: TRBV4-1
J: TRBJ2-5

CDR3: CASSEGLAGGPLEQFF
V: TRBV11-3
J: TRBJ2-1

CDR3: CASSASQGETGELFF
V: TRBV18
J: TRBJ2-2

CDR3: CCRTDPHSNTEAFF
V: TRBV6-1
J: TRBJ1-1

CDR3: CASSTTTGGWQPQHF
V: TRBV19
J: TRBJ1-5

CDR3: CASSLPETSGSYNEQFF
V: TRBV5-1
J: TRBJ2-1

CDR3: CASSQYSNTIYF
V: TRBV4-1
J: TRBJ1-3